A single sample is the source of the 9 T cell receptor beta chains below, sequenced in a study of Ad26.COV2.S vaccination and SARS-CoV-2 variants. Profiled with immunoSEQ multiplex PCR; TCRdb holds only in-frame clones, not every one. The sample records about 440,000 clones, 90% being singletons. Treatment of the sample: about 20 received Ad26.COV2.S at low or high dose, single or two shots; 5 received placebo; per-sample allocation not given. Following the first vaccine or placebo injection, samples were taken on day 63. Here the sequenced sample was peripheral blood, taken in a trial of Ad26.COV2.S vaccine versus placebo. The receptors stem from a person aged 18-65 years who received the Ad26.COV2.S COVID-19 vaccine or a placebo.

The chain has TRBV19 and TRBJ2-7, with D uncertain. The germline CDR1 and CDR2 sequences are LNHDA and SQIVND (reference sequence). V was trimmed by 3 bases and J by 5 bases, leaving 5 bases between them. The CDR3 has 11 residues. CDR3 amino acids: CASSIADEQYF. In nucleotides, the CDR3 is TGTGCCAGTAGTATTGCGGACGAGCAGTACTTC. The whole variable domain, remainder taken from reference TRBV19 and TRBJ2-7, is DGGITQSPKYLFRKEGQNVTLSCEQNLNHDAMYWYRQDPGQGLRLIYYSQIVNDFQKGDIAEGYSVSREKKESFPLTVTSAQKNPTAFYLCASSIADEQYFGPGTRLTVT.

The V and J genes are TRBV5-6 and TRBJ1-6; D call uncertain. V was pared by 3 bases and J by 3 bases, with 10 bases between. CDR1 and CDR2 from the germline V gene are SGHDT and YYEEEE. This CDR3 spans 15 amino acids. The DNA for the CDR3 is TGTGCCAGCAGCTCCAATGCAGGCTATAATTCACCCCTCCACTTT. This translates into CASSSNAGYNSPLHF. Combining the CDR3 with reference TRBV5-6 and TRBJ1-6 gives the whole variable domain DAGVTQSPTHLIKTRGQQVTLRCSPKSGHDTVSWYQQALGQGPQFIFQYYEEEERQRGNFPDRFSGHQFPNYSSELNVNALLLGDSALYLCASSSNAGYNSPLHFGNGTRLTVT.

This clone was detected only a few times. The DNA for the CDR3 is TGTGCCAGCACCCCATGGGGGGACGCCATCGGGCATTCACCCCTCCACTTT. Translating it yields CASTPWGDAIGHSPLHF. The chain recombines TRBV28 with TRBJ1-6, with a weak D call TRBD1 (5 bases). Trimming removed 7 bases from V and 8 bases from J, with 24 bases in between. Germline V lookup: CDR1 MDHEN, CDR2 SYDVKM. The CDR3 sequence is 17 residues long.

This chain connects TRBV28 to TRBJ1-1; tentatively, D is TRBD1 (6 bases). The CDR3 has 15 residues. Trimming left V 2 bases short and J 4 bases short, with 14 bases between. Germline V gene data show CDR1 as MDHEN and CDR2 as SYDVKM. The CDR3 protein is CASSLVQGGSTEAFF. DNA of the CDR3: TGTGCCAGCAGTTTAGTACAGGGAGGATCCACTGAAGCTTTCTTT.

DNA of the CDR3: TGTGCCAGCAGCTTAGACCGGTACCAAGAGACCCAGTACTTC. It encodes CASSLDRYQETQYF. This sequence joins TRBV7-2 and TRBJ2-5; no firm D call. This CDR3 is 14 amino acids long. V lost 1 base and J lost 0, with 6 bases in between. Germline V gene data show CDR1 as SGHTA and CDR2 as FQGNSA. Full variable domain (outside the CDR3, taken from reference TRBV7-2 and TRBJ2-5): GAGVSQSPSNKVTEKGKDVELRCDPISGHTALYWYRQSLGQGLEFLIYFQGNSAPDKSGLPSDRFSAERTGGSVSTLTIQRTQQEDSAVYLCASSLDRYQETQYFGPGTRLLVL.

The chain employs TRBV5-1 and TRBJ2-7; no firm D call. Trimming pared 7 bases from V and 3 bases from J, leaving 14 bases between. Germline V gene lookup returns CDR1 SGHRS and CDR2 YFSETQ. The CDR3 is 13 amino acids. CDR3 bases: TGCGCCAGCGCCAAGGACCCGAACTACGAGCAGTACTTC. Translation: CASAKDPNYEQYF. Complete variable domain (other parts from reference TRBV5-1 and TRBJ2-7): KAGVTQTPRYLIKTRGQQVTLSCSPISGHRSVSWYQQTPGQGLQFLFEYFSETQRNKGNFPGRFSGRQFSNSRSEMNVSTLELGDSALYLCASAKDPNYEQYFGPGTRLTVT.

The CDR3 protein is CASSEGTHRDTQYF. The CDR3 DNA reads as TGTGCCAGCAGTGAAGGGACTCATCGGGATACGCAGTATTTT. The chain carries TRBV2 and TRBJ2-3, with D possibly TRBD2 on 5 matching bases. V gave up 1 base and J gave up 6 bases, with 11 bases separating them. Germline V lookup: CDR1 SNHLY, CDR2 FYNNEI. This CDR3 is built from 14 residues.

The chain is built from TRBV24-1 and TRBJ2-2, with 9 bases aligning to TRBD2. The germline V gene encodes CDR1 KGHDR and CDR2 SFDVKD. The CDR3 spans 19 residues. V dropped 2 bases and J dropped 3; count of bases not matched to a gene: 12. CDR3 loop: CATSDSIAGDVRHTGELFF. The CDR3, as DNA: TGTGCCACCAGTGATTCCATAGCGGGAGATGTTCGTCACACCGGGGAGCTGTTTTTT.

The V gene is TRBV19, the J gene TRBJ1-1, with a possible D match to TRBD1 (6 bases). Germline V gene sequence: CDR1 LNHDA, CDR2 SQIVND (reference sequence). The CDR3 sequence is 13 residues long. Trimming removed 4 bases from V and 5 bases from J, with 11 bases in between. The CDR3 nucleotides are TGTGCCAGTAGTACCAGGGGATGGACTGAAGCTTTCTTT. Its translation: CASSTRGWTEAFF.